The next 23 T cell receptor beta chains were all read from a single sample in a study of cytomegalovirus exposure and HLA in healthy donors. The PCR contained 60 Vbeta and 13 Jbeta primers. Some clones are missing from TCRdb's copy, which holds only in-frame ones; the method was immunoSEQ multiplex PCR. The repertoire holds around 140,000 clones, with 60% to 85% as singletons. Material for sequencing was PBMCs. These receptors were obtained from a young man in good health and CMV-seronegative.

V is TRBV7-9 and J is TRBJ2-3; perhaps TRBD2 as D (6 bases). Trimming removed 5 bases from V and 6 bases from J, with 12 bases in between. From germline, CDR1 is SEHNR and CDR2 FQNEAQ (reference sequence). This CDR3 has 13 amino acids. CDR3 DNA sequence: TGTGCCAGCAGCCCGGGGACTGTGGATACGCAGTATTTT. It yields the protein CASSPGTVDTQYF.

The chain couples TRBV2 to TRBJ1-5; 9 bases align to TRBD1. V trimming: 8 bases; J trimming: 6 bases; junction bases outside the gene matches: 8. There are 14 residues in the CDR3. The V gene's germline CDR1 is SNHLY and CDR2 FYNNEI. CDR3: CASGGTGLFQPQHF. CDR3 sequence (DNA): TGTGCCAGCGGGGGGACAGGGTTGTTTCAGCCCCAGCATTTT.

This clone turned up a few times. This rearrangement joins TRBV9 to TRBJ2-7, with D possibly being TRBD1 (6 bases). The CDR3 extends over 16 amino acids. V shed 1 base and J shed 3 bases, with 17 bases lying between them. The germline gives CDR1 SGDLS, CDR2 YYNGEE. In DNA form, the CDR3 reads TGTGCCAGCAGCGTAAGGTCAGGGGCGGAATACTACGAGCAGTACTTC. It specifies CASSVRSGAEYYEQYF.

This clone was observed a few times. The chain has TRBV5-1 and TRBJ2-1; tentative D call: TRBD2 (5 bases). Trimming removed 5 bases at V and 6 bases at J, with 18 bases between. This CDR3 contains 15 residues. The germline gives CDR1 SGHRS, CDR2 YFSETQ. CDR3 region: CASRRSEQSANEQFF. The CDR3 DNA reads TGCGCCAGCAGACGTAGCGAACAGTCAGCCAATGAGCAGTTCTTC.

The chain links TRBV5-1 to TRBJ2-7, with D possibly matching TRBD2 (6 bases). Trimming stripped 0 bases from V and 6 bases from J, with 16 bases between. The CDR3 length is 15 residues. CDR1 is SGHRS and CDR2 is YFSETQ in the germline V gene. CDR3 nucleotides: TGCGCCAGCAGCTTGGGGTTCGGGGGTGCCAGCGAGCAGTACTTC. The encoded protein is CASSLGFGGASEQYF.

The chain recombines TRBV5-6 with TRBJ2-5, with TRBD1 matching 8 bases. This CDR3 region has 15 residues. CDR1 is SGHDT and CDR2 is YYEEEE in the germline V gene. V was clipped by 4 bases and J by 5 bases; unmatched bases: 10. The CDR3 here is CASSAPTGERETQYF. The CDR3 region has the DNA TGTGCCAGCAGCGCCCCGACAGGGGAGAGGGAGACCCAGTACTTC.

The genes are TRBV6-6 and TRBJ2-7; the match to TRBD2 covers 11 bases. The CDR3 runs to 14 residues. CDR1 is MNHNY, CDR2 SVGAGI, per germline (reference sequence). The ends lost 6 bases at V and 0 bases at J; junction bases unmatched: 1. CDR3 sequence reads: CASSGTSGSYEQYF. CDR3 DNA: TGTGCCAGCAGCGGGACTAGCGGCTCCTACGAGCAGTACTTC.

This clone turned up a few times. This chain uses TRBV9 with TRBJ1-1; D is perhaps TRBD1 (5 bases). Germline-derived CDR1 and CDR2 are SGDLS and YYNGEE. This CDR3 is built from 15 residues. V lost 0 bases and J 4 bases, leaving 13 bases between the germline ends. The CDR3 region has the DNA TGTGCCAGCAGCGTAGGGAACAGGCTGGGCACTGAAGCTTTCTTT. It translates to CASSVGNRLGTEAFF.

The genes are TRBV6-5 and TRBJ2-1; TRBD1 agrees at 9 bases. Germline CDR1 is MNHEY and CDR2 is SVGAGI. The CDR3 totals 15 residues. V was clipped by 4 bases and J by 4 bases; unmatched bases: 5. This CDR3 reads CASSSRQGGYNEQFF. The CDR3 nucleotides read TGTGCCAGCAGTTCCCGACAGGGGGGGTACAATGAGCAGTTCTTC.

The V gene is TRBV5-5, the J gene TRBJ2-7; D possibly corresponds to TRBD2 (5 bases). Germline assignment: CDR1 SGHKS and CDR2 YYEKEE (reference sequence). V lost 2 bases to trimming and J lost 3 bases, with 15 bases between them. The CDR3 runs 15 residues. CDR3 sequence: CASSFGSAASYEQYF. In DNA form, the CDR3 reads TGTGCCAGCAGCTTTGGGTCAGCGGCAAGCTACGAGCAGTACTTC.

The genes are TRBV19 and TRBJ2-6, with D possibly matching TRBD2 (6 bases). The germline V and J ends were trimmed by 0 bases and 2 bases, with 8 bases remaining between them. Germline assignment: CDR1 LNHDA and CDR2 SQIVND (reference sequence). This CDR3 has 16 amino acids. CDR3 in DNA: TGTGCCAGTAGTATAGAGGGGGGTACTGGGGCCAACGTCCTGACTTTC. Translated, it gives CASSIEGGTGANVLTF.

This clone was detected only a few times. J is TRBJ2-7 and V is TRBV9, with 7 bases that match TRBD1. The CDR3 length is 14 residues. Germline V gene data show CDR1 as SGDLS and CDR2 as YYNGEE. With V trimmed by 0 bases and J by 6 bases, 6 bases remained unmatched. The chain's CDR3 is CASSVEQGPGEQYF. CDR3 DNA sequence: TGTGCCAGCAGCGTAGAACAGGGGCCCGGCGAGCAGTACTTC.

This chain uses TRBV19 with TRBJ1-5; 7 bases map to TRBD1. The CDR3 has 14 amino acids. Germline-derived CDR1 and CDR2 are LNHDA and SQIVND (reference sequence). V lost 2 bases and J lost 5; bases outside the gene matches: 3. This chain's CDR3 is CASSILTGHQPQHF. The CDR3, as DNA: TGTGCCAGTAGTATATTGACAGGGCATCAGCCCCAGCATTTT. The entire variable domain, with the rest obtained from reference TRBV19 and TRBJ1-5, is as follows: DGGITQSPKYLFRKEGQNVTLSCEQNLNHDAMYWYRQDPGQGLRLIYYSQIVNDFQKGDIAEGYSVSREKKESFPLTVTSAQKNPTAFYLCASSILTGHQPQHFGDGTRLSIL.

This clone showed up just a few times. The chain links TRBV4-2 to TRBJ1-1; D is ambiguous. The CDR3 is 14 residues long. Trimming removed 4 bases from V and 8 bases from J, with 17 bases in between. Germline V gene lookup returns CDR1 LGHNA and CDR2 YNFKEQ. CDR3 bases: TGTGCCAGCAGCCCCTTCGGGGAGACCTCGGAAGCTTTCTTT. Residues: CASSPFGETSEAFF.

CDR3 loop: CASSHRGLNTEAFF. The CDR3 DNA sequence: TGTGCCAGCAGTCACAGGGGCCTGAACACTGAAGCTTTCTTT. The V call is TRBV28, the J call TRBJ1-1; 7 bases fit TRBD1. CDR1 is MDHEN and CDR2 is SYDVKM in the germline V gene. V was pared by 5 bases and J by 0 bases, with 3 bases of the junction left unmatched. The CDR3 consists of 14 residues.

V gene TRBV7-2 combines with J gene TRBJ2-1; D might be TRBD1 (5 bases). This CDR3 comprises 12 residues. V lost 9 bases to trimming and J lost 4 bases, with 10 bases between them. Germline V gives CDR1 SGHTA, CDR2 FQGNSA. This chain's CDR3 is CASNDRYNEQFF. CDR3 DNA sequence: TGTGCCAGTAACGACAGATACAATGAGCAGTTCTTC.

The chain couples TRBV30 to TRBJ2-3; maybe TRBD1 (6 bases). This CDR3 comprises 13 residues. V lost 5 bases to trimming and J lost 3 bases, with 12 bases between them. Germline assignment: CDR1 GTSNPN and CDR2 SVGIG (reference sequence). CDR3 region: CAWGGQRTDTQYF. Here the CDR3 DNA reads TGTGCCTGGGGAGGACAGAGAACAGATACGCAGTATTTT.

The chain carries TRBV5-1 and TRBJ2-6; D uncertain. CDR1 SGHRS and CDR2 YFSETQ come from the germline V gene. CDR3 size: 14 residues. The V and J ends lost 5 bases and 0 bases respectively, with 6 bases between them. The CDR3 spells CASRVDSGANVLTF. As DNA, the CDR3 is TGCGCCAGCAGAGTAGACTCTGGGGCCAACGTCCTGACTTTC.

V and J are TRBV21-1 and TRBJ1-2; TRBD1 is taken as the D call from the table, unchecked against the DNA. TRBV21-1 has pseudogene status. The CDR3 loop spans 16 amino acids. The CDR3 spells CASRHQIDRRRDGYTF. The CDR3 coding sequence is TGTGCCAGCAGACATCAAATAGACAGGAGAAGGGATGGCTACACCTTC.

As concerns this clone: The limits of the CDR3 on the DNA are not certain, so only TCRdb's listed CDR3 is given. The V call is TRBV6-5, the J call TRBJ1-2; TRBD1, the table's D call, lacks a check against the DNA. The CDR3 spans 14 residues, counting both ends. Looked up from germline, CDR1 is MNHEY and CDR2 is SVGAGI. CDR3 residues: CASSSSDRLYGYTF.

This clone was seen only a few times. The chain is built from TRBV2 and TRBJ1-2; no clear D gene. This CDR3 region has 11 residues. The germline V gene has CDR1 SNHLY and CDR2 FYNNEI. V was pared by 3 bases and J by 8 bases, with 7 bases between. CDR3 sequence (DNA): TGTGCCAGCAGTGAGGAGGGAGGCTACACCTTC. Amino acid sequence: CASSEEGGYTF.

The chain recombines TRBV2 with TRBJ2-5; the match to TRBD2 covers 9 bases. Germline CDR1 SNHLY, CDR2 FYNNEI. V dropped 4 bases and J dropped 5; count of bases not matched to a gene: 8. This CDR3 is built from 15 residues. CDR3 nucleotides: TGTGCCAGCAGTGCGAGGCGGGGGGGGTTGGAGACCCAGTACTTC. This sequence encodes CASSARRGGLETQYF.

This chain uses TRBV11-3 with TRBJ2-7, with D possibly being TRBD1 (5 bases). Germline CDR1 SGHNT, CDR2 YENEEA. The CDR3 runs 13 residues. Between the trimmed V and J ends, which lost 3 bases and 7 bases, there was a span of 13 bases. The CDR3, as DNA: TGTGCCAGCAGCTTGGGGCCAGCCAGGGAGCAGTACTTC. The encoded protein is CASSLGPAREQYF.